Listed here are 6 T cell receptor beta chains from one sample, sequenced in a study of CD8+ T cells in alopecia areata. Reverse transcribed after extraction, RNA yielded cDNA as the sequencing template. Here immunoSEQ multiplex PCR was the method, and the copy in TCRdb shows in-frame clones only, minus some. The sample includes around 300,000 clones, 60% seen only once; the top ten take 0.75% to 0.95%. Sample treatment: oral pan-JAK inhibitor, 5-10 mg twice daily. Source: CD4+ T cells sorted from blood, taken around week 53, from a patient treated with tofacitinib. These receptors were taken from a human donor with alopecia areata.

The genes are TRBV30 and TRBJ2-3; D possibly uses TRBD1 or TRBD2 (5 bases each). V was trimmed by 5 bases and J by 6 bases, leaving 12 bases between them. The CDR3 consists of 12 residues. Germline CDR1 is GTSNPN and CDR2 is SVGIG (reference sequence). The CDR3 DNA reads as TGTGCCTGGTCTCTCAGGGAGGATACGCAGTATTTT. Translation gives CAWSLREDTQYF.

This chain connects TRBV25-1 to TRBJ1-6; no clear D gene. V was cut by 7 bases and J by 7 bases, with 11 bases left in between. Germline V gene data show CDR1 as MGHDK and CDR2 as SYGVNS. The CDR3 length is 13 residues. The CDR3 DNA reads TGTGCCAGCACTGTGGGGTCAAATTCACCCCTCCACTTT. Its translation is CASTVGSNSPLHF.

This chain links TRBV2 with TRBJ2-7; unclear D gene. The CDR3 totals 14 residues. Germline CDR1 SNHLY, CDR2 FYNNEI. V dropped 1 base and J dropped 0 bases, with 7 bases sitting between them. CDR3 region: CASSEVVNSYEQYF. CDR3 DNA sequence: TGTGCCAGCAGTGAAGTAGTCAACTCCTACGAGCAGTACTTC.

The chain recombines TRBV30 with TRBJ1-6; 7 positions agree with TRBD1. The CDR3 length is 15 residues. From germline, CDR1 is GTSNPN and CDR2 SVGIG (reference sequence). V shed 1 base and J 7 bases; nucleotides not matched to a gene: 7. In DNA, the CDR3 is TGTGCCTGGAGTGCCTACAGGGGCGCCAATTCACCCCTCCACTTT. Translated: CAWSAYRGANSPLHF.

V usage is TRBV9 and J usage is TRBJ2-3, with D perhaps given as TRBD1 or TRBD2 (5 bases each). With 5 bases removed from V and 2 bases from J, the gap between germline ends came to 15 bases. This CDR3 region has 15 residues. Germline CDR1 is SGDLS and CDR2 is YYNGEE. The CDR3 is CASSGPGTLTDTQYF. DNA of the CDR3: TGTGCCAGCAGTGGCCCCGGGACCCTCACAGATACGCAGTATTTT.

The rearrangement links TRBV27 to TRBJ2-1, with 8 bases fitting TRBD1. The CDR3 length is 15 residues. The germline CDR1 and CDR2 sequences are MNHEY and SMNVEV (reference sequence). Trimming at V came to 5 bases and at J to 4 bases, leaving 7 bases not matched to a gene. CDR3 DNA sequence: TGTGCCAGCAGTAAACAGGGGGTTCCATACAATGAGCAGTTCTTC. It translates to CASSKQGVPYNEQFF.